This TCR beta chain was captured in a study of blood T cell repertoires in COVID-19. Study as a whole: PBMCs, B-cell-depleted T cells, or T cells were the source of the cDNA or gDNA that made up the material.

Per the study methods: Reference gene primer amplification gave nucleated cell count estimates. This table comes from immunoSEQ multiplex PCR, and its TCRdb copy is limited to in-frame clones, with some not included. That table supplies the V and J calls and clone size; D and trimming were determined from the DNA. The sample records tens of thousands of clones, just over 85% being singletons. Germline V CDR1 and CDR2: SGHRS, YFSETQ. The CDR3 consists of 15 residues. The V end was cut by 0 bases, the J end by 1 base, with 11 bases between. This rearrangement joins TRBV5-1 to TRBJ2-7, with D perhaps TRBD2 (6 bases). Input material: peripheral blood. The sequence was collected from a woman aged 55-70 years with COVID-19, enrolled during active disease. The CDR3 nucleotides are TGCGCCAGCAGCTTGGGGGGAGGTGATTCCTACGAGCAGTACTTC. Translation gives CASSLGGGDSYEQYF.